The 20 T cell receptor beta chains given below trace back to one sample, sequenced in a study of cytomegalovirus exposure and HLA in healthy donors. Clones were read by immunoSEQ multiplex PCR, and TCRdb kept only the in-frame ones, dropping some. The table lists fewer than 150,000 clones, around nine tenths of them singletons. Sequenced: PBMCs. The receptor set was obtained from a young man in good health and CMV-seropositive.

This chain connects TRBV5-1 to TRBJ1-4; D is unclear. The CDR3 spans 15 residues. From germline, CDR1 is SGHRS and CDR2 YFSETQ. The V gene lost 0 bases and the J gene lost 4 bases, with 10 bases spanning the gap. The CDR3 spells CASSLDGSFNEKLFF. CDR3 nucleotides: TGCGCCAGCAGCTTGGATGGCAGTTTTAATGAAAAACTGTTTTTT. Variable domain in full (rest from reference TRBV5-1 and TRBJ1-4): KAGVTQTPRYLIKTRGQQVTLSCSPISGHRSVSWYQQTPGQGLQFLFEYFSETQRNKGNFPGRFSGRQFSNSRSEMNVSTLELGDSALYLCASSLDGSFNEKLFFGSGTQLSVL.

In nucleotides, the CDR3 is TGCAGCGTTGGGAAGGATTCGCAGGGTTTGGGGACCCAGTACTTC. Translating it yields CSVGKDSQGLGTQYF. The V gene is TRBV29-1, the J gene TRBJ2-5, with a weak D call TRBD1 (5 bases). CDR1 is SQVTM, CDR2 ANQGSEA, per germline. The length of the CDR3 is 15 residues. Trimming shortened V by 4 bases and J by 7 bases, and 22 bases separated the two germline ends.

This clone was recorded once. This CDR3 is CASSPVAGEQFF. DNA for the CDR3: TGTGCCAGCAGTCCCGTTGCCGGTGAGCAGTTCTTC. This sequence joins TRBV2 and TRBJ2-1; D gene uncertain. The CDR3 has 12 amino acids. Trimming stripped 5 bases from V and 9 bases from J, with 11 bases between. Germline V gene sequence: CDR1 SNHLY, CDR2 FYNNEI.

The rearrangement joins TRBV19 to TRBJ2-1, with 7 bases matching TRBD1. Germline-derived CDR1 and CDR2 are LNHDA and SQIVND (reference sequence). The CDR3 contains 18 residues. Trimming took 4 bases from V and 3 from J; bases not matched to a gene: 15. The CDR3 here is CASSSQGTWGTVYNEQFF. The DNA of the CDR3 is TGTGCCAGTAGTAGCCAAGGGACGTGGGGGACAGTCTACAATGAGCAGTTCTTC.

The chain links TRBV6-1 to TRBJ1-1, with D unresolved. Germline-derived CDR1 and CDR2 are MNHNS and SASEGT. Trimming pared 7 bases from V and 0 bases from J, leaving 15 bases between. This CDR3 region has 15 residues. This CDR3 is CASTMQRRMNTEAFF. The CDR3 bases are TGTGCCAGCACCATGCAGAGGCGCATGAACACTGAAGCTTTCTTT.

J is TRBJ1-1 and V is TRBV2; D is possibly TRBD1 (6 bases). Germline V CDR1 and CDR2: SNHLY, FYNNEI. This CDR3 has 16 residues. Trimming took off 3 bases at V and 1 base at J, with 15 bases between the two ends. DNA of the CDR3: TGTGCCAGCAGTGAGGACTTCCGAGGGGGGAACACTGAAGCTTTCTTT. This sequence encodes CASSEDFRGGNTEAFF.

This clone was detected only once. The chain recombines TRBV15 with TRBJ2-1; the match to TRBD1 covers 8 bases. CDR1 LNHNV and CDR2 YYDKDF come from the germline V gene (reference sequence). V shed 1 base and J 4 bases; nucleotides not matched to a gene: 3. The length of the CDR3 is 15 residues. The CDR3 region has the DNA TGTGCCACCAGCAGAGGCGGACAGGGATACAATGAGCAGTTCTTC. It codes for CATSRGGQGYNEQFF.

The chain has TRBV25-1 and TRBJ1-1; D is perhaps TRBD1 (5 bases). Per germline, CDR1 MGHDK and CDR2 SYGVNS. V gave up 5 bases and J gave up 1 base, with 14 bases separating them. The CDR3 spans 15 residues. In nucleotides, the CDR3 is TGTGCCAGCAGTAACCCAGGGAACCAGAACACTGAAGCTTTCTTT. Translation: CASSNPGNQNTEAFF.

CDR3 region: CASSSHPGQVPGYTF. CDR3 DNA: TGTGCCAGCAGTTCCCACCCCGGACAGGTCCCTGGCTACACCTTC. V gene TRBV27 combines with J gene TRBJ1-2; 7 nucleotides match TRBD1. The CDR3 length is 15 residues. Germline CDR1 reads MNHEY; CDR2 reads SMNVEV (reference sequence). Unmatched junction bases numbered 12, after V lost 4 bases and J lost 7 bases.

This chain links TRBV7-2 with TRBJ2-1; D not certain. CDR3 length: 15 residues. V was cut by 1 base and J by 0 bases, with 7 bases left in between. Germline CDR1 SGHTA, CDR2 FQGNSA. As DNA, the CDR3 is TGTGCCAGCAGCTTAGGTGGAGTCTCCTACAATGAGCAGTTCTTC. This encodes CASSLGGVSYNEQFF. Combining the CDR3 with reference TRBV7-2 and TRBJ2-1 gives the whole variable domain GAGVSQSPSNKVTEKGKDVELRCDPISGHTALYWYRQSLGQGLEFLIYFQGNSAPDKSGLPSDRFSAERTGGSVSTLTIQRTQQEDSAVYLCASSLGGVSYNEQFFGPGTRLTVL.

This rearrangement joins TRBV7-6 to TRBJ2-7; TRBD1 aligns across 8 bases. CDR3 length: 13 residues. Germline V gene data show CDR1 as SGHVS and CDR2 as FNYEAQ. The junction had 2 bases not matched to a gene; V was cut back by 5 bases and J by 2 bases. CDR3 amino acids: CASSRDRTYEQYF. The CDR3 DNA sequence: TGTGCCAGCAGCCGGGACAGGACCTACGAGCAGTACTTC.

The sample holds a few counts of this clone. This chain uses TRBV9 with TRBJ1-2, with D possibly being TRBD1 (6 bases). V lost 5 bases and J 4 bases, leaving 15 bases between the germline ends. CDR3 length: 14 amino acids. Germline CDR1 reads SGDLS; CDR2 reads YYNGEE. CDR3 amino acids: CASSEGNRVYGYTF. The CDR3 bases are TGTGCCAGCAGTGAGGGGAACAGGGTCTATGGCTACACCTTC. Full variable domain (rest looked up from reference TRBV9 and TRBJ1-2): DSGVTQTPKHLITATGQRVTLRCSPRSGDLSVYWYQQSLDQGLQFLIQYYNGEERAKGNILERFSAQQFPDLHSELNLSSLELGDSALYFCASSEGNRVYGYTFGSGTRLTVV.

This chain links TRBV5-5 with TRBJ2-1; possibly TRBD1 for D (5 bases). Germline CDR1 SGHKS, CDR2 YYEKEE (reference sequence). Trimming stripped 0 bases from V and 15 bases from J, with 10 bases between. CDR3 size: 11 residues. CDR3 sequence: CASSLARVGFF. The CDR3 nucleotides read TGTGCCAGCAGCTTGGCCAGGGTAGGGTTCTTC.

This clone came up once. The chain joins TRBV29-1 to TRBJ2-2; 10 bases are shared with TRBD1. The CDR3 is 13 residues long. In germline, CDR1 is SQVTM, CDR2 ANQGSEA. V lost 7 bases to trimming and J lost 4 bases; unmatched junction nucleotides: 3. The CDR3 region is CSAGTGATGELFF. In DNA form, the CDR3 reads TGCAGCGCCGGGACAGGGGCCACCGGGGAGCTGTTTTTT.

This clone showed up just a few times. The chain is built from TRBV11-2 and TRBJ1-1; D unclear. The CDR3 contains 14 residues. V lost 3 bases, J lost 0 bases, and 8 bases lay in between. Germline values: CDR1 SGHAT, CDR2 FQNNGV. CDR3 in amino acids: CASSFPGLNTEAFF. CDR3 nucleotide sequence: TGTGCCAGCAGCTTCCCAGGCTTGAACACTGAAGCTTTCTTT.

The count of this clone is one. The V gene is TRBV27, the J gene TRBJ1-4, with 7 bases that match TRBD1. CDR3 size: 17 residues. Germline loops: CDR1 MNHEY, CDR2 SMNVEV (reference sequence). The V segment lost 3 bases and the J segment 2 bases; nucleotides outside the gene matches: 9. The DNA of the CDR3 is TGTGCCAGCAGTTTCGGAGGGGGCGCGTCGACTAATGAAAAACTGTTTTTT. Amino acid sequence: CASSFGGGASTNEKLFF.

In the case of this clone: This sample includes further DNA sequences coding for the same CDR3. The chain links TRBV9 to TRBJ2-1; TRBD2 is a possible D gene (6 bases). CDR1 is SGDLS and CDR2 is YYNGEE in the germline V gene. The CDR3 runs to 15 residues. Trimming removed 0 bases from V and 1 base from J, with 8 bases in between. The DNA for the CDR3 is TGTGCCAGCAGCGTAGACGGGGGATCCTACAATGAGCAGTTCTTC. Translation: CASSVDGGSYNEQFF.

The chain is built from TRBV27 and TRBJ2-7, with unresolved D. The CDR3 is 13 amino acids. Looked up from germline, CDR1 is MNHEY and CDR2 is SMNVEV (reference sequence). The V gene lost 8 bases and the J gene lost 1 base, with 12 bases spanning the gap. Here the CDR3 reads CASARQASYEQYF. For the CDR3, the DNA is TGTGCCAGCGCAAGACAAGCTTCCTACGAGCAGTACTTC.

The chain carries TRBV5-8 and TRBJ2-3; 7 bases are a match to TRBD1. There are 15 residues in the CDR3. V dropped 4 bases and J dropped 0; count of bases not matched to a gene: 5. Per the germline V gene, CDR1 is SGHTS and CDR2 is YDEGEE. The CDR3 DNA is TGTGCCAGCAGCGCAGGGGGTACCAGCACAGATACGCAGTATTTT. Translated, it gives CASSAGGTSTDTQYF.

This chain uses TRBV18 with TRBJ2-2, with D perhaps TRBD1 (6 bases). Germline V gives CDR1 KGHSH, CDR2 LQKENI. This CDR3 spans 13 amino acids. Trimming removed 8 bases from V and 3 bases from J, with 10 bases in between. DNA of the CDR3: TGTGCCAGCCATAGGACAGACACCGGGGAGCTGTTTTTT. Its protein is CASHRTDTGELFF.